One sample yielded the 9 T cell receptor beta chains listed below, sequenced in a study of spatial heterogeneity in lung cancer. TCRdb called the 5' RACE reads again in MiXCR, with one record for every CDR3 protein. The profile covers about 36,000 distinct CDR3 sequences, with around 5.2% appearing a single time and around 28% taken by the ten largest. Described time point: sample taken at primary tumor resection. Whole RNA, which was extracted from tumor, nontumor lung tissue or frozen PBMC, was sequenced without any cell sorting. Here the sequenced sample was PBMCs, taken at surgery. Source of these receptors: a female donor with early-stage non-small cell lung cancer.

The J gene is TRBJ2-5, the V gene TRBV20-1; D ambiguous. CDR3 size: 15 residues. Trimming left V 2 bases short and J 5 bases short, with 18 bases between. Germline CDR1 DFQATT, CDR2 SNEGSKA (reference sequence). CDR3 in DNA: TGCAGTGCTAGACCACCTAGGTCCGAAACGGAGACCCAGTACTTC. It codes for CSARPPRSETETQYF.

The J gene is TRBJ2-2, the V gene TRBV7-2, with 8 bases lining up with TRBD1. Germline CDR1 and CDR2: SGHTA and FQGNSA. V dropped 2 bases and J dropped 7; count of bases not matched to a gene: 3. The CDR3 covers 14 residues. The CDR3 protein is CASSLSGGGGELFF. The CDR3 bases are TGTGCCAGCAGCTTATCAGGGGGCGGCGGGGAGCTGTTTTTT. Drawing the rest from reference TRBV7-2 and TRBJ2-2, the complete variable domain is GAGVSQSPSNKVTEKGKDVELRCDPISGHTALYWYRQSLGQGLEFLIYFQGNSAPDKSGLPSDRFSAERTGGSVSTLTIQRTQQEDSAVYLCASSLSGGGGELFFGEGSRLTVL.

This clonotype came up many times. The chain carries TRBV20-1 and TRBJ1-5; D call uncertain. The CDR3 spans 13 residues. Looked up from germline, CDR1 is DFQATT and CDR2 is SNEGSKA (reference sequence). Trimming stripped 5 bases from V and 0 bases from J, with 8 bases between. The CDR3, as DNA: TGCAGTGCTCGGTCTTATAGCAATCAGCCCCAGCATTTT. As protein: CSARSYSNQPQHF.

The chain links TRBV20-1 to TRBJ1-2; D ambiguous. CDR1 DFQATT and CDR2 SNEGSKA come from the germline V gene (reference sequence). This CDR3 has 13 residues. V was pared by 0 bases and J by 4 bases, with 9 bases between. CDR3 DNA: TGCAGTGCTAGAGATGCAGGAACCTATGGCTACACCTTC. As protein: CSARDAGTYGYTF.

In this sample, this clonotype is medium-sized (0.01 to 0.1%). The rearrangement uses TRBV2 and TRBJ2-5; unclear D gene. This CDR3 has 14 amino acids. CDR1 is SNHLY, CDR2 FYNNEI, per germline. V lost 10 bases and J 0 bases, leaving 15 bases between the germline ends. CDR3 nucleotide sequence: TGTGCCATCACCCTGGAAAGTTACCAAGAGACCCAGTACTTC. Translated, it gives CAITLESYQETQYF.

This clonotype was recorded many times. The chain employs TRBV28 and TRBJ2-7; D possibly matches TRBD1 or TRBD2 (5 bases each). Between the trimmed V and J ends, which lost 3 bases and 3 bases, there was a span of 12 bases. The germline V gene encodes CDR1 MDHEN and CDR2 SYDVKM. The CDR3 is made up of 14 amino acids. CDR3 region: CASSFSGAGYEQYF. As DNA, the CDR3 is TGTGCCAGCAGTTTCTCCGGGGCCGGCTACGAGCAGTACTTC.

This clonotype was recorded many times. The chain recombines TRBV5-1 with TRBJ2-1; D is possibly TRBD2 (6 bases). CDR1 and CDR2 from the germline V gene are SGHRS and YFSETQ. The V end lost 4 bases, the J end lost 4 bases, and 21 bases lay between the germline ends. The CDR3 totals 17 residues. The CDR3 nucleotides read TGCGCCAGCAGCCCCCTCGTAGGCGCGGGGCTTTACAATGAGCAGTTCTTC. Translating it yields CASSPLVGAGLYNEQFF.

The genes are TRBV12-3 or TRBV12-4 and TRBJ1-4; 8 nucleotides agree with TRBD1. The J segment lost 8 bases and the V segment lost 6 bases, leaving 11 bases of the junction unmatched. CDR3 size: 15 residues. The CDR3 loop is CASSPGQGGYEKLFF. The DNA for the CDR3 is TGTGCCAGCAGCCCCGGACAGGGAGGATACGAAAAACTGTTTTTT.

This clonotype showed up many times. The rearrangement uses TRBV3-1 and TRBJ1-5; D gene ambiguous. The V gene's germline CDR1 is LGHDT and CDR2 YNNKEL (reference sequence). Trimming took 6 bases from V and 4 from J, leaving 10 bases between them. The CDR3 is 13 amino acids. The CDR3 spells CASSPDPNQPQHF. The CDR3 nucleotides read TGTGCCAGCAGTCCCGATCCTAATCAGCCCCAGCATTTT.